This entry concerns a single TCR beta chain. The antigen this receptor binds is unknown. It has no much larger one-base neighbor in the sample; base qualities were not kept. Germline trimming amounts to 2 bases on V and 6 bases on J, with 15 as the count of junction bases outside the gene matches. Sequences SGHAT (CDR1) and FQNNGV (CDR2) are obtained from the germline V gene. From the cysteine up to the phenylalanine, the CDR3 has a length of 17 residues. The retained sequence is limited to the CDR3, 51 bases, with the frame set at the first base. The record originates from a study of blood T cell repertoires in COVID-19 (dated by TCRdb to between 2020 and 2021). As for the study more broadly: Samples from collaborators originated in the United States, Italy and Spain and spanned both the acute and convalescent phases of COVID-19. Deeply sampled blood TCRbeta repertoires from subjects exposed to, actively infected with, or recovered from COVID-19 were included in the dataset. The repertoires were made available in a free public database intended to serve as a resource for research on the immune response to SARS-CoV-2. A de-identified subject ID, COVID-19 status, age in years and sex were almost always included in the sample metadata. Where HLA class I and class II types were available, the types were taken from metadata supplied by the sample provider, not from assay-based typing. The samples were drawn from two sources: the first 160 participants of the ongoing ImmuneRACE study, and approximately 1,300 subjects contributed by 6 global collaborators. The prospective study material was composed of cDNA or gDNA derived from T cells, B-cell-depleted T cells, or PBMCs.

In Seattle, one collaborating source enrolled patients while the infection was active and tracked those patients longitudinally over the course of disease. The collaborating institutions used their own protocols to collect whole blood in K2EDTA tubes. For TCRbeta analysis, collaborators shipped samples as frozen whole blood, isolated PBMCs, or DNA extracted from either of those sample types. Study-wide findings and limitations: The amount of clinical and demographic metadata varied by source and participant and was provided uncurated.

TCRbeta CDR3 regions were amplified from genomic DNA using the immunoSEQ Assay, a bias-controlled multiplex PCR. The study's processing was this. The number of nucleated cells in each sample was estimated by amplification of reference gene primers within the assay. To quantify the absolute abundance of each unique TCRbeta CDR3 rearrangement, sequence reads were collapsed and filtered. For each sample, productive Simpson clonality was calculated as the square root of Simpson's diversity index over productive rearrangements. Drawn from immuneACCESS, this table holds only the in-frame rearrangements with V and J called that TCRdb kept. Clones are partly lost; checked studies trace under half to an unresolved V gene and leave the rest unexplained. The DNA gave D and trimming, while V, J and clone size come from that table. The sample includes around 300,000 clones, with 75% to 95% observed a single time. The ten largest clones capture 6.5% to 8% of the sample.

The rearrangement joined TRBV11-2 to TRBJ2-7; 8 junctional bases match TRBD2. This clonotype was sampled from a woman between 25 and 40 years old with COVID-19, enrolled during active disease. The sample consisted of peripheral blood. The DNA reads TGTGCCAGCAGCTTAATTTGGCCTAGCGGGCCGACGCGCGAGCAGTACTTC. The resulting protein is CASSLIWPSGPTREQYF.